This TCR beta chain appears in the sequencing data of a study of OX40 agonist ivuxolimab in advanced cancers. Overall study context: Dose-escalation patients suffered from hepatocellular carcinoma, melanoma, renal cell or head and neck cancer. Three patients got partial responses; one had hepatocellular carcinoma and two had cutaneous melanoma.

Study-wide results and limits: The investigators did not determine what antigen specificity the expanded peripheral T cells had.

Regarding this clone: Its antigen remains unknown.

V lost 4 bases and J lost 6; bases outside the gene matches: 6. CDR1 is SQVTM, CDR2 ANQGSEA, per germline. The CDR3 runs 13 residues. Patients with autoimmune history or systemic immunosuppression were excluded. The protocol was immunoSEQ multiplex PCR, while the TCRdb copy is restricted to in-frame clones and leaves out a portion. The sample holds approximately 50,000 clones, 88% seen once. The sequenced sample was CD4+ or CD8+ T cells sorted from blood, obtained in a trial of the OX40 agonist ivuxolimab. This chain uses TRBV29-1 with TRBJ2-7; 10 bases are a match to TRBD1. The sequence was obtained from an adult with an advanced solid tumor such as melanoma, head and neck, liver or kidney cancer. The chain's CDR3 is CSVVRQGAGEQYF. The CDR3 DNA sequence: TGCAGCGTTGTCAGACAGGGGGCGGGCGAGCAGTACTTC.